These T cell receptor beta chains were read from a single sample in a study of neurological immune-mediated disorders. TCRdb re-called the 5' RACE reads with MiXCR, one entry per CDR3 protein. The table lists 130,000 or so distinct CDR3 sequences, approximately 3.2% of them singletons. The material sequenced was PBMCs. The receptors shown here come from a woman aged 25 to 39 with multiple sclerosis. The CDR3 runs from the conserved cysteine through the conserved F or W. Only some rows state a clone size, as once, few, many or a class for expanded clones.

CASSWDRRVYF	many	TRBV12-3/TRBV12-4	TRBJ2-7
CASSLVPGQGIYEQYF	many	TRBV7-6	TRBJ2-7
CSARGAKETQYF	many	TRBV20-1	TRBJ2-5
CSVENEGDRSYEQYF	many	TRBV29-1	TRBJ2-7
CASRRIRDRAPLEEKLFF	.	TRBV10-1	TRBJ1-4
CASSLGFGAGGEQFF	.	TRBV7-7	TRBJ2-1
CSAWAGVSYEQYF	many	TRBV20-1	TRBJ2-7
CASRGYGQFTEAFF	many	TRBV25-1	TRBJ1-1
CSAPQGAGETQYF	many	TRBV20-1	TRBJ2-5
CSATPGTAGDTQYF	many	TRBV20-1	TRBJ2-3
CSARVRGVLGTGRRNTIYF	many	TRBV20-1	TRBJ1-3
CSASSTGGTNTEAFF	many	TRBV20-1	TRBJ1-1
CASSVGTGAQETQYF	many	TRBV9	TRBJ2-5
CASSPDSPEAFF	many	TRBV7-9	TRBJ1-1
CSARDSLTYEQYF	many	TRBV20-1	TRBJ2-7
CASSSSVAGAGYEQYF	few	TRBV7-2	TRBJ2-7
CASSLEDRATYNEQFF	many	TRBV5-1	TRBJ2-1
CASSMSWGEYEQYF	few	TRBV19	TRBJ2-7
CASTPVGPTSGNEQFF	many	TRBV12-3/TRBV12-4	TRBJ2-1
CASSLDRTGGEKLFF	many	TRBV7-2	TRBJ1-4
CASSQTFYEQYF	many	TRBV12-3/TRBV12-4	TRBJ2-7
CASSWNSYNEQFF	many	TRBV5-1	TRBJ2-1
CASSLVAVTYNEQFF	many	TRBV7-6	TRBJ2-1
CASSMVGQDRQQYF	few	TRBV19	TRBJ2-3
CASSFWGLNTEAFF	many	TRBV12-3/TRBV12-4	TRBJ1-1
CASSFRGGSSYNEQFF	many	TRBV5-1	TRBJ2-1
CASSLVVGLGQYF	many	TRBV7-9	TRBJ2-7
CASRPGTGVYEQYF	many	TRBV14	TRBJ2-7
CASSEPSGSRYF	many	TRBV10-2	TRBJ2-7
CASRQGARGYTF	many	TRBV6-5	TRBJ1-2
CASSYGTVILVGELFF	many	TRBV6-5	TRBJ2-2